The rows below give T cell receptor beta chains drawn from one sample of a study of T cell repertoires in cytomegalovirus infection. TCRdb re-called the reads with MiXCR, one entry per CDR3 protein. The table has roughly 280,000 distinct CDR3 sequences, approximately 22% seen once. These receptors have no known antigen. The sample here was cultured PBMCs, taken from culture after CMV antigen stimulation. These receptors all stem from a human donor in good health (CMV status not recorded). Some clones in this sample may be carry-over from other donors' samples. Both conserved end residues are part of each CDR3. The D gene is left open where the match is weak. The listing skips clone size in some rows; elsewhere it reads once, few, many or a size class.

CDR3 length,clone size,D gene,J gene,V gene,CDR3 protein,CDR3 DNA
16,.,.,TRBJ2-3,TRBV19,CASKKGATFYTDTQYF,TGTGCCAGTAAGAAAGGGGCAACGTTCTACACAGATACGCAGTATTTT
14,.,.,TRBJ1-1,TRBV7-2,CASSSMGARTEAFF,TGTGCCAGCAGCTCGATGGGGGCACGCACTGAAGCTTTCTTT
13,.,.,TRBJ1-1,TRBV12-3/TRBV12-4,CASSLLGGSEAFF,TGTGCCAGCAGTTTACTAGGTGGGAGTGAAGCTTTCTTT
16,many,TRBD2,TRBJ2-3,TRBV7-2,CASSLALAGGFDTQYF,TGTGCCAGCAGCTTAGCTTTAGCGGGAGGCTTTGATACGCAGTATTTT
14,few,TRBD2,TRBJ2-1,TRBV6-2/TRBV6-3,CASSYTSGRAGQFF,TGTGCCAGCAGTTACACTAGCGGGAGGGCCGGGCAGTTCTTC
13,few,.,TRBJ2-1,TRBV12-5,CASGFTSYNEQFF,TGTGCTAGTGGTTTCACCTCCTACAATGAGCAGTTCTTC
17,.,.,TRBJ2-1,TRBV14,CASSQEGGDRFYNEQFF,TGTGCCAGCAGCCAAGAAGGCGGAGATCGGTTTTACAATGAGCAGTTCTTC
15,few,TRBD2,TRBJ2-5,TRBV12-3/TRBV12-4,CASSWGLADQETQYF,TGTGCCAGCAGTTGGGGACTAGCGGACCAAGAGACCCAGTACTTC
12,few,TRBD2,TRBJ2-1,TRBV6-2/TRBV6-3,CASRASGGEQFF,TGTGCCAGCAGGGCTAGCGGTGGTGAGCAGTTCTTC
15,.,.,TRBJ2-2,TRBV5-4,CASSFLADNTGELFF,TGTGCCAGCAGCTTTTTAGCGGATAACACCGGGGAGCTGTTTTTT
12,many,.,TRBJ1-1,TRBV7-2,CASSLEPTEAFF,TGTGCCAGCAGCTTAGAACCCACTGAAGCTTTCTTT
13,many,.,TRBJ1-1,TRBV7-2,CASLVQQDTEAFF,TGTGCCAGCCTAGTTCAACAGGATACTGAAGCTTTCTTT
18,few,TRBD2,TRBJ2-1,TRBV7-2,CASSFLGGSGSSYNEQFF,TGTGCCAGCAGCTTCCTCGGGGGTAGCGGGAGCTCCTACAATGAGCAGTTCTTC
16,.,.,TRBJ1-5,TRBV6-1,CASSVRDGRLNQPQHF,TGTGCCAGCAGTGTCCGGGACGGGAGATTAAATCAGCCCCAGCATTTT
11,many,.,TRBJ2-3,TRBV7-2,CASSETDTQYF,TGTGCCAGCAGCGAAACAGATACGCAGTATTTT
15,few,TRBD1,TRBJ1-2,TRBV5-5,CASSRFPTGPYGYTF,TGTGCCAGCAGCCGTTTCCCGACAGGGCCCTATGGCTACACCTTC
17,few,.,TRBJ2-6,TRBV11-2,CASSRTAGGSGANVLTF,TGTGCCAGCAGCAGGACCGCCGGCGGCTCTGGGGCCAACGTCCTGACTTTC
18,many,.,TRBJ2-5,TRBV7-9,CASSLLGAGTPRGETQYF,TGTGCCAGCAGCTTATTGGGGGCAGGGACCCCCCGGGGAGAGACCCAGTACTTC
13,.,TRBD1,TRBJ1-1,TRBV28,CASTNRGQDEAFF,TGTGCCAGCACTAACAGGGGGCAGGATGAAGCTTTCTTT
15,.,.,TRBJ2-1,TRBV6-8,CASRSGPGVYNEQFF,TGTGCCAGCAGATCGGGGCCAGGGGTATACAATGAGCAGTTCTTC
15,few,.,TRBJ2-3,TRBV10-3,CAISVLQGRTDTQYF,TGTGCCATCAGTGTACTGCAGGGTCGCACAGATACGCAGTATTTT
14,many,TRBD2,TRBJ2-5,TRBV7-2,CASSLGREAETQYF,TGTGCCAGCAGCTTAGGTCGGGAGGCGGAGACCCAGTACTTC
11,.,.,TRBJ1-1,TRBV6-6,CASRRNTEAFF,TGTGCCAGCAGGAGGAACACTGAAGCTTTCTTT
16,few,.,TRBJ2-5,TRBV6-2/TRBV6-3,CASSTRDPSGRETQYF,TGTGCCAGCAGTACCCGGGACCCATCAGGGAGAGAGACCCAGTACTTC
13,.,.,TRBJ2-2,TRBV7-2,CASSSYSFGELFF,TGTGCCAGCAGCTCCTACAGCTTCGGGGAGCTGTTTTTT
16,.,TRBD2,TRBJ2-1,TRBV19,CASSRTSGTSYNEQFF,TGTGCCAGTAGTCGGACTAGCGGAACGTCCTACAATGAGCAGTTCTTC
16,few,TRBD1,TRBJ2-4,TRBV5-4,CASSPPGQGASNIQYF,TGTGCCAGCAGCCCTCCGGGACAGGGGGCATCAAACATTCAGTACTTC
17,few,TRBD2,TRBJ2-5,TRBV6-2/TRBV6-3,CASSYSRREIIEETQYF,TGTGCCAGCAGTTACTCTCGGCGGGAGATAATAGAAGAGACCCAGTACTTC
16,few,TRBD2,TRBJ2-1,TRBV20-1,CSASRSGSSGYNEQFF,TGCAGTGCTAGTCGTAGCGGGAGTTCTGGGTACAATGAGCAGTTCTTC
14,many,TRBD2,TRBJ2-1,TRBV7-2,CASSQVGGNNEQFF,TGTGCCAGCAGCCAAGTGGGGGGGAACAATGAGCAGTTCTTC
13,.,.,TRBJ2-6,TRBV20-1,CSARVPGANVLTF,TGCAGTGCTAGAGTCCCCGGGGCCAACGTCCTGACTTTC
15,medium-sized,TRBD2,TRBJ2-2,TRBV7-2,CASIGQAGDTGELFF,TGTGCCAGCATCGGGCAAGCGGGAGACACCGGGGAGCTGTTTTTT
17,few,.,TRBJ2-2,TRBV12-3/TRBV12-4,CASTLSPGGSVTGELFF,TGTGCCAGCACCTTAAGCCCAGGGGGGTCGGTTACCGGGGAGCTGTTTTTT
14,few,TRBD2,TRBJ2-7,TRBV19,CASRPSGGWYEQYF,TGTGCCAGTAGACCTAGCGGGGGTTGGTACGAGCAGTACTTC
15,many,TRBD2,TRBJ2-3,TRBV11-2,CASSYSGGSTDTQYF,TGTGCCAGCAGCTATAGCGGGGGTAGCACAGATACGCAGTATTTT
14,many,.,TRBJ1-2,TRBV7-6,CASSPTWRNYGYTF,TGTGCCAGCAGCCCTACATGGAGAAACTATGGCTACACCTTC
12,few,.,TRBJ1-1,TRBV19,CASSIPGAGTFF,TGTGCCAGTAGTATTCCAGGGGCAGGAACTTTCTTT
15,many,TRBD2,TRBJ2-3,TRBV5-8,CASSPRLAGADTQYF,TGTGCCAGCAGCCCAAGACTAGCGGGAGCAGATACGCAGTATTTT
16,.,TRBD2,TRBJ2-2,TRBV4-2,CASSPTSGSFTGELFF,TGTGCCAGCAGCCCGACTAGCGGGAGTTTTACTGGGGAGCTGTTTTTT
16,.,TRBD2,TRBJ2-3,TRBV5-4,CASSMTSGRATDTQYF,TGTGCCAGCAGCATGACTAGCGGGAGGGCCACAGATACGCAGTATTTT
17,few,.,TRBJ2-4,TRBV6-2/TRBV6-3,CASSYGLQRIAKNIQYF,TGTGCCAGCAGTTACGGCCTACAGAGAATAGCCAAAAACATTCAGTACTTC
14,.,.,TRBJ2-3,TRBV28,CASSPSDVFDTQYF,TGTGCCAGCAGCCCCTCCGACGTGTTTGATACGCAGTATTTT
15,.,TRBD1,TRBJ1-1,TRBV5-1,CASSFSTGQDTEAFF,TGCGCCAGCAGCTTTTCGACAGGGCAGGACACTGAAGCTTTCTTT
13,few,.,TRBJ2-5,TRBV6-2/TRBV6-3,CASRQKHQETQYF,TGTGCCAGCCGCCAAAAGCACCAAGAGACCCAGTACTTC
19,few,TRBD2,TRBJ2-1,TRBV28,CASSSLAGGSSLFYNEQFF,TGTGCCAGCAGCAGTCTAGCGGGAGGGTCCTCCTTATTTTACAATGAGCAGTTCTTC